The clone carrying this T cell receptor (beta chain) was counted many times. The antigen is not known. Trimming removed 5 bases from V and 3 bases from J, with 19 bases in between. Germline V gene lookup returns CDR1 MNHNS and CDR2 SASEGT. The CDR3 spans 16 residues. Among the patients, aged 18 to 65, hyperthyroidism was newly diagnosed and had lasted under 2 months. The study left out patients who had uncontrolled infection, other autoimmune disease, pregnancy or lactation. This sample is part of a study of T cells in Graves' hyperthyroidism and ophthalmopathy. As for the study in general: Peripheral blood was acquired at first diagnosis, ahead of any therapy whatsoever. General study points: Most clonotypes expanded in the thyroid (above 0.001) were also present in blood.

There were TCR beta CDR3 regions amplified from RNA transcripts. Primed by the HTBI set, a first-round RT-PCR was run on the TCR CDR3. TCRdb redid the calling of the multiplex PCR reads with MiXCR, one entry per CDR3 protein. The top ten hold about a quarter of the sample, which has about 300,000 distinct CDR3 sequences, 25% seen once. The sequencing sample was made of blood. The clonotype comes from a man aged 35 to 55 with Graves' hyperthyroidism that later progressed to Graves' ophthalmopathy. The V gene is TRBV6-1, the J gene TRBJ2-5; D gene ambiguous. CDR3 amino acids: CASSLTRTNPKETQYF. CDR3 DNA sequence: TGTGCCAGCAGTCTGACGAGAACCAATCCCAAAGAGACCCAGTACTTC.